Listed below are T cell receptor beta chains from one sample, sequenced in a study of blood T cell repertoires in COVID-19. Clones were read by immunoSEQ multiplex PCR, and TCRdb kept only the in-frame ones, dropping some. The sample yields roughly 55,000 clones, less than 80% seen once. Sequenced material: peripheral blood. The receptor source for this set is a human donor in a cohort sampled during active COVID-19. The CDR3 runs from the conserved cysteine through the conserved F or W. The order of the fields is CDR3 length, V gene, J gene, D gene, clone size, CDR3 protein, CDR3 DNA. D genes are given only for firm matches. Size is omitted from some rows. Given values are once, few, many or a class for expanded clones.

length: 15; V: TRBV21-1; J: TRBJ1-2; D: -; size: once; CDR3: CASFNRGRSIYGYTF; DNA: TGTGCCAGCTTCAACAGGGGGCGCTCGATCTATGGCTACACCTTC
length: 16; V: TRBV24-1; J: TRBJ1-4; D: TRBD1; size: -; CDR3: CATSDSTGTENEKLFF; DNA: TGTGCCACCAGTGATTCTACCGGGACAGAGAATGAAAAACTGTTTTTT
length: 16; V: TRBV6-1; J: TRBJ2-3; D: -; size: once; CDR3: CASSEYGWEATDTQYF; DNA: TGTGCCAGCAGTGAATATGGGTGGGAGGCCACAGATACGCAGTATTTT
length: 14; V: TRBV5-6; J: TRBJ1-1; D: -; size: few; CDR3: CASSLNRVDTEAFF; DNA: TGTGCCAGCAGCCTCAATCGAGTAGACACTGAAGCTTTCTTT
length: 12; V: TRBV21-1; J: TRBJ1-6; D: -; size: -; CDR3: CASSKPGSPLHF; DNA: TGTGCCAGCAGCAAACCAGGGTCACCCCTCCACTTT
length: 13; V: TRBV5-5; J: TRBJ1-1; D: TRBD1; size: -; CDR3: CASRGTGGTEAFF; DNA: TGTGCCAGCAGGGGGACAGGGGGCACTGAAGCTTTCTTT
length: 13; V: TRBV10-1; J: TRBJ1-2; D: -; size: once; CDR3: CASSDVAGYGYTF; DNA: TGCGCCAGCAGTGATGTGGCTGGCTATGGCTACACCTTC
length: 14; V: TRBV7-9; J: TRBJ2-1; D: TRBD2; size: -; CDR3: CASSSFRAGDGQFF; DNA: TGTGCCAGCAGCTCTTTTAGGGCGGGAGATGGGCAGTTCTTC
length: 14; V: TRBV11-2; J: TRBJ2-7; D: -; size: -; CDR3: CASSPDAGFYEQYF; DNA: TGTGCCAGCAGCCCCGACGCAGGGTTCTACGAGCAGTACTTC
length: 15; V: TRBV5-6; J: TRBJ2-1; D: TRBD2; size: -; CDR3: CASSIRTSGSNEQFF; DNA: TGTGCCAGCAGCATTAGGACTAGCGGGAGCAATGAGCAGTTCTTC
length: 16; V: TRBV7-8; J: TRBJ2-1; D: TRBD2; size: -; CDR3: CASSLVGGSGYNEQFF; DNA: TGTGCCAGCAGCTTAGTTGGCGGGAGTGGTTACAATGAGCAGTTCTTC
length: 16; V: TRBV9; J: TRBJ2-3; D: -; size: -; CDR3: CASSVVEGRGTDTQYF; DNA: TGTGCCAGCAGCGTAGTCGAGGGCCGAGGGACAGATACGCAGTATTTT
length: 18; V: TRBV7-9; J: TRBJ1-2; D: TRBD1; size: -; CDR3: CASSETTDRAEVDYGYTF; DNA: TGTGCCAGCAGCGAAACCACGGACAGGGCAGAGGTAGACTATGGCTACACCTTC
length: 14; V: TRBV30; J: TRBJ1-6; D: TRBD1; size: -; CDR3: CAWHFRGHNSPLHF; DNA: TGTGCCTGGCACTTCAGGGGGCATAATTCACCCCTCCACTTT
length: 15; V: TRBV28; J: TRBJ2-7; D: -; size: many; CDR3: CASSSQGKGLYEQYF; DNA: TGTGCCAGCAGTTCGCAGGGGAAGGGTCTCTACGAGCAGTACTTC
length: 15; V: TRBV19; J: TRBJ2-5; D: TRBD2; size: -; CDR3: CASSGGLGAAETQYF; DNA: TGTGCCAGTAGTGGAGGACTAGGCGCGGCAGAGACCCAGTACTTC
length: 14; V: TRBV7-9; J: TRBJ2-2; D: TRBD1; size: -; CDR3: CASSPQGFTGELFF; DNA: TGTGCCAGCAGCCCACAGGGGTTCACCGGGGAGCTGTTTTTT
length: 16; V: TRBV2; J: TRBJ1-6; D: -; size: -; CDR3: CASSDQGRLDNSPLHF; DNA: TGTGCCAGCAGCGATCAGGGAAGGCTAGATAATTCACCCCTCCACTTT
length: 17; V: TRBV5-4; J: TRBJ1-2; D: -; size: -; CDR3: CASSPTPRGNPNYGYTF; DNA: TGTGCCAGCAGCCCCACCCCTCGGGGGAATCCTAACTATGGCTACACCTTC
length: 15; V: TRBV19; J: TRBJ1-1; D: -; size: -; CDR3: CASSISQIMNTEAFF; DNA: TGTGCCAGTAGTATCTCTCAGATCATGAACACTGAAGCTTTCTTT
length: 13; V: TRBV7-6; J: TRBJ2-5; D: TRBD1; size: few; CDR3: CASSPDRKETQYF; DNA: TGTGCCAGCAGCCCGGACAGGAAAGAGACCCAGTACTTC
length: 13; V: TRBV28; J: TRBJ1-2; D: TRBD1; size: -; CDR3: CASSRTGGVGYTF; DNA: TGTGCCAGCAGTAGGACAGGGGGCGTTGGCTACACCTTC
length: 14; V: TRBV28; J: TRBJ2-3; D: TRBD2; size: medium-sized; CDR3: CATHGTTRTDTQYF; DNA: TGTGCCACCCATGGGACTACCCGCACAGATACGCAGTATTTT
length: 14; V: TRBV27; J: TRBJ1-6; D: -; size: once; CDR3: CASRTGVYNSPLHF; DNA: TGTGCCAGCAGAACCGGGGTCTATAATTCACCCCTCCACTTT
length: 13; V: TRBV4-3; J: TRBJ1-2; D: -; size: once; CDR3: CASSQDRGDGYTF; DNA: TGCGCCAGCAGCCAAGATCGCGGGGATGGCTACACCTTC
length: 16; V: TRBV24-1; J: TRBJ2-2; D: TRBD1; size: once; CDR3: CATSDHGTVTTGELFF; DNA: TGTGCCACCAGTGATCATGGGACAGTGACCACCGGGGAGCTGTTTTTT
length: 17; V: TRBV27; J: TRBJ2-1; D: -; size: once; CDR3: CASSLKPGASSYNEQFF; DNA: TGTGCCAGCAGTTTAAAGCCGGGAGCTAGCTCCTACAATGAGCAGTTCTTC
length: 13; V: TRBV30; J: TRBJ1-5; D: -; size: once; CDR3: CAWSAPGDQPQHF; DNA: TGTGCCTGGAGTGCGCCAGGTGATCAGCCCCAGCATTTT
length: 14; V: TRBV11-2; J: TRBJ1-4; D: -; size: few; CDR3: CASSPSGANEKLFF; DNA: TGTGCCAGCAGCCCGAGTGGGGCCAATGAAAAACTGTTTTTT
length: 14; V: TRBV10-3; J: TRBJ1-4; D: TRBD1; size: -; CDR3: CAISGGRGTEKLFF; DNA: TGTGCCATCAGTGGAGGCAGGGGGACTGAAAAACTGTTTTTT
length: 14; V: TRBV27; J: TRBJ2-1; D: TRBD2; size: -; CDR3: CASSLAETYNEQFF; DNA: TGTGCCAGCAGTCTAGCGGAGACTTACAATGAGCAGTTCTTC
length: 14; V: TRBV19; J: TRBJ2-1; D: TRBD1; size: -; CDR3: CASTSGTGNNEQFF; DNA: TGTGCCAGTACCTCCGGGACAGGAAACAATGAGCAGTTCTTC
length: 17; V: TRBV11-2; J: TRBJ2-1; D: TRBD2; size: -; CDR3: CASSLDPSGTIVNEQFF; DNA: TGTGCCAGCAGCTTAGATCCGAGCGGGACCATCGTCAATGAGCAGTTCTTC
length: 12; V: TRBV30; J: TRBJ2-1; D: -; size: -; CDR3: CAWSVQLSEQFF; DNA: TGTGCCTGGAGTGTACAGTTGAGTGAGCAGTTCTTC
length: 14; V: TRBV5-4; J: TRBJ2-7; D: TRBD2; size: -; CDR3: CASSSPREGYEQYF; DNA: TGTGCCAGCAGCTCCCCGCGGGAGGGTTACGAGCAGTACTTC
length: 14; V: TRBV28; J: TRBJ1-6; D: TRBD1; size: -; CDR3: CASSRGQVNSPLHF; DNA: TGTGCCAGCAGCCGCGGACAGGTCAATTCACCCCTCCACTTT
length: 16; V: TRBV6-6; J: TRBJ2-5; D: TRBD1; size: -; CDR3: CASSYGPDRGQETQYF; DNA: TGTGCCAGCAGTTACGGGCCCGACAGGGGCCAAGAGACCCAGTACTTC
length: 13; V: TRBV7-9; J: TRBJ2-1; D: -; size: -; CDR3: CASSPNSYNEQFF; DNA: TGTGCCAGCAGCCCTAACTCCTACAATGAGCAGTTCTTC
length: 14; V: TRBV11-3; J: TRBJ2-1; D: -; size: -; CDR3: CASSLGGTYNEQFF; DNA: TGTGCCAGCAGCTTGGGCGGGACCTACAATGAGCAGTTCTTC
length: 12; V: TRBV6-2/TRBV6-3; J: TRBJ1-1; D: -; size: -; CDR3: CASSYARTLGFF; DNA: TGTGCCAGCAGTTACGCCCGGACACTCGGTTTCTTT
length: 18; V: TRBV7-2; J: TRBJ2-2; D: TRBD2; size: -; CDR3: CASSRLAGIVGGTGELFF; DNA: TGTGCCAGCAGTCGACTAGCGGGAATTGTAGGGGGGACCGGGGAGCTGTTTTTT
length: 15; V: TRBV19; J: TRBJ1-4; D: TRBD1; size: few; CDR3: CASRPRGTGEEKLFF; DNA: TGTGCCAGTAGGCCTCGAGGGACAGGGGAAGAAAAACTGTTTTTT
length: 15; V: TRBV9; J: TRBJ2-5; D: TRBD1; size: -; CDR3: CASSVGDRAQETQYF; DNA: TGTGCCAGCAGCGTAGGGGACAGGGCCCAAGAGACCCAGTACTTC
length: 12; V: TRBV19; J: TRBJ1-3; D: -; size: -; CDR3: CASSIPGNTIYF; DNA: TGTGCCAGTAGTATACCGGGAAACACCATATATTTT
length: 19; V: TRBV7-3; J: TRBJ2-3; D: TRBD2; size: -; CDR3: CASSFAAGGTSGKWNTQYF; DNA: TGTGCCAGCAGCTTCGCGGCAGGGGGGACTAGCGGGAAATGGAATACGCAGTATTTT
length: 13; V: TRBV19; J: TRBJ1-2; D: -; size: -; CDR3: CASSIWADYGYTF; DNA: TGTGCCAGTAGTATCTGGGCTGACTATGGCTACACCTTC